The 14 T cell receptor beta chains presented below share a single source sample, sequenced in a study of early T cells in non-severe SARS-CoV-2 infection. A single record per CDR3 protein comes from TCRdb applying MiXCR to the 5' RACE reads. The data contain around 37,000 distinct CDR3 sequences, over 8.5% of them seen just once; the ten biggest clones take up 12%. Sequencing was done on a sample of whole blood. The receptors here all came from an adult who was a healthcare worker with PCR-confirmed SARS-CoV-2 infection or an uninfected control (not recorded which).

This clonotype was seen a handful of times. The chain uses TRBV10-3 and TRBJ2-2, with 7 bases identical to TRBD1. The trim removed 10 bases at V and 1 base at J, leaving 3 bases unmatched. Germline loops: CDR1 ENHRY, CDR2 SYGVKD. The CDR3 is 13 amino acids. The CDR3 sequence: CATRDRNTGELFF. CDR3 DNA: TGTGCCACCCGGGACAGGAACACCGGGGAGCTGTTTTTT.

This clonotype has at least ten counts. This chain connects TRBV7-8 to TRBJ2-2, with 7 bases matching TRBD1. This CDR3 spans 18 amino acids. CDR1 is SGHVS, CDR2 FQNEAQ, per germline. The trim removed 7 bases at V and 4 bases at J, leaving 18 bases unmatched. This chain's CDR3 is CASIVGTADPPSTGELFF. CDR3 nucleotides: TGTGCCAGCATAGTAGGGACAGCCGACCCCCCTAGCACCGGGGAGCTGTTTTTT.

This clonotype was counted at least ten times. The rearrangement uses TRBV20-1 and TRBJ1-1; D call uncertain. Germline CDR1 reads DFQATT; CDR2 reads SNEGSKA (reference sequence). This CDR3 contains 11 residues. Trimming took off 2 bases at V and 2 bases at J, with 3 bases between the two ends. The CDR3 DNA is TGCAGTGCTAGACTTAACACTGAAGCTTTCTTT. This sequence encodes CSARLNTEAFF.

V and J are TRBV7-9 and TRBJ2-5; TRBD2 aligns across 7 bases. Germline V gene lookup returns CDR1 SEHNR and CDR2 FQNEAQ (reference sequence). The CDR3 length is 15 residues. The V gene end was trimmed by 2 bases and the J gene end by 5 bases; junction bases not matched to a gene: 8. CDR3 in amino acids: CASSLRAGIAETQYF. CDR3 sequence (DNA): TGTGCCAGCAGCTTACGAGCGGGGATCGCCGAGACCCAGTACTTC.

This clonotype was picked up many times. This chain connects TRBV27 to TRBJ1-2; D not resolved. V dropped 6 bases and J dropped 5 bases, with 34 bases sitting between them. The CDR3 has 20 residues. Germline V CDR1 and CDR2: MNHEY, SMNVEV (reference sequence). DNA of the CDR3: TGTGCCAGCAGCCCCCAATCTCCAAGGGCAGGAGGAGGAGTTGGGTATGGCTACACCTTC. It translates to CASSPQSPRAGGGVGYGYTF.

This clonotype occurred many times. The J gene is TRBJ2-7, the V gene TRBV28; 9 positions agree with TRBD1. V lost 8 bases, J lost 0 bases, and 11 bases stayed unmatched. Germline assignment: CDR1 MDHEN and CDR2 SYDVKM. The length of the CDR3 is 16 residues. The CDR3 is CASGTSGTGRSYEQYF. The CDR3, as DNA: TGTGCCAGCGGCACCTCCGGGACAGGGCGCTCCTACGAGCAGTACTTC.

V is TRBV5-6 and J is TRBJ2-1; D is perhaps TRBD2 (6 bases). The CDR3 has 15 amino acids. From germline, CDR1 is SGHDT and CDR2 YYEEEE. The V and J ends lost 0 bases and 4 bases respectively, with 11 bases between them. CDR3 in amino acids: CASSLARGGYNEQFF. The CDR3 DNA is TGTGCCAGCAGCTTGGCGCGGGGCGGGTACAATGAGCAGTTCTTC.

This clonotype has a count of ten or more. The chain carries TRBV29-1 and TRBJ1-3; 9 bases are a match to TRBD1. The CDR3 length is 13 residues. Germline V CDR1 and CDR2: SQVTM, ANQGSEA. V trimming: 6 bases; J trimming: 2 bases; junction bases outside the gene matches: 2. The CDR3 sequence: CSVGTGPGNTIYF. CDR3 DNA sequence: TGCAGCGTCGGGACAGGGCCTGGAAACACCATATATTTT. Full variable domain (outside the CDR3, taken from reference TRBV29-1 and TRBJ1-3): SAVISQKPSRDICQRGTSLTIQCQVDSQVTMMFWYRQQPGQSLTLIATANQGSEATYESGFVIDKFPISRPNLTFSTLTVSNMSPEDSSIYLCSVGTGPGNTIYFGEGSWLTVV.

This clonotype was seen many times. The V gene is TRBV7-8, the J gene TRBJ2-1, with D perhaps TRBD1 (5 bases). The germline V gene has CDR1 SGHVS and CDR2 FQNEAQ. The germline V and J ends were trimmed by 3 bases and 10 bases, with 16 bases remaining between them. The CDR3 runs 14 residues. The DNA for the CDR3 is TGTGCCAGCAGCTTGAGCAGCCTGGGGCGGGAGCAGTTCTTC. Its translation is CASSLSSLGREQFF. Variable domain in full (rest from reference TRBV7-8 and TRBJ2-1): GAGVSQSPRYKVAKRGQDVALRCDPISGHVSLFWYQQALGQGPEFLTYFQNEAQLDKSGLPSDRFFAERPEGSVSTLKIQRTQQEDSAVYLCASSLSSLGREQFFGPGTRLTVL.

This clonotype has a count of ten or more. J is TRBJ1-2 and V is TRBV2; 8 nucleotides align to TRBD1. CDR1 and CDR2 (germline): SNHLY, FYNNEI. The trim removed 10 bases at V and 4 bases at J, leaving 5 bases unmatched. The CDR3 sequence is 12 residues long. The CDR3 region has the DNA TGTGCCAAGACAGGGGTCCCCTATGGCTACACCTTC. Amino acids: CAKTGVPYGYTF.

This chain links TRBV29-1 with TRBJ2-1, with TRBD2 identical over 7 bases. This CDR3 comprises 11 residues. V dropped 3 bases and J dropped 15; count of bases not matched to a gene: 8. In germline, CDR1 is SQVTM, CDR2 ANQGSEA. CDR3 residues: CSVEWEGSPFF. CDR3 bases: TGCAGCGTTGAGTGGGAGGGGTCTCCGTTCTTC.

The chain uses TRBV20-1 and TRBJ2-3; no clear D gene. Per the germline V gene, CDR1 is DFQATT and CDR2 is SNEGSKA (reference sequence). V lost 6 bases and J 2 bases, leaving 6 bases between the germline ends. The CDR3 covers 11 residues. CDR3 bases: TGCAGTGCGATGCTCACAGATACGCAGTATTTT. Protein product: CSAMLTDTQYF.

This sequence joins TRBV10-3 and TRBJ2-7; D might be TRBD2 (5 bases). Germline V gene sequence: CDR1 ENHRY, CDR2 SYGVKD. V lost 5 bases to trimming and J lost 2 bases, with 7 bases between them. The CDR3 sequence is 12 residues long. The CDR3 DNA reads as TGTGCCATCAGTCCGGGGACCTACGAGCAGTACTTC. This translates into CAISPGTYEQYF.

In this sample, this clonotype turned up many times. This sequence joins TRBV10-2 and TRBJ2-2; 7 positions agree with TRBD1. The CDR3 contains 12 residues. The V gene's germline CDR1 is WSHSY and CDR2 SAAADI. J lost 6 bases, V lost 6 bases, and 1 base had no gene match. CDR3 protein: CASRQGAGELFF. In nucleotides, the CDR3 is TGCGCCAGCAGGCAGGGGGCCGGGGAGCTGTTTTTT.